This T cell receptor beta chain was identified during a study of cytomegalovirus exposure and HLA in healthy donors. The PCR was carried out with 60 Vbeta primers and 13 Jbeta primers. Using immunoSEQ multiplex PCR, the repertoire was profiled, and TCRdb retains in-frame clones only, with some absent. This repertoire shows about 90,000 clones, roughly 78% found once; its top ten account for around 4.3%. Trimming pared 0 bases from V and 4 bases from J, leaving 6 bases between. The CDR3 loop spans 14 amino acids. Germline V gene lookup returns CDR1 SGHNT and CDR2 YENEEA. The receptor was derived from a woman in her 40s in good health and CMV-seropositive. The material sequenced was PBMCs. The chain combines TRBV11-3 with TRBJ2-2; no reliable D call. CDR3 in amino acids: CASSLERFTGELFF. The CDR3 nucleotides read TGTGCCAGCAGCTTAGAACGGTTCACCGGGGAGCTGTTTTTT.